This T cell receptor (beta chain) was identified during a study of identifying expanded T cells in peripheral blood. Deletions cut 4 bases from V and 3 bases from J, with 17 bases between. This CDR3 region has 16 residues. The data were produced by immunoSEQ multiplex PCR, yet TCRdb's version contains in-frame clones alone and is incomplete. The top ten clones hold approximately 4% of a sample with some 91,000 clones, about 91% of them seen once. General observations from the study: Roughly two-week clone count variance significantly increased as total template count grew.

A remark on this clone: The target antigen is unknown.

The sample taken for sequencing was blood. The chain recombines TRBV5-3 with TRBJ1-3, with D possibly being TRBD1 (5 bases). TRBV5-3 is annotated as an ORF whose role is uncertain. This sequence originates from a person aged 18 to 75 in good health. CDR3 amino acids: CARSPARGVDGNTIYF. The CDR3 DNA reads as TGTGCCAGAAGCCCGGCGAGGGGCGTAGATGGAAACACCATATATTTT.